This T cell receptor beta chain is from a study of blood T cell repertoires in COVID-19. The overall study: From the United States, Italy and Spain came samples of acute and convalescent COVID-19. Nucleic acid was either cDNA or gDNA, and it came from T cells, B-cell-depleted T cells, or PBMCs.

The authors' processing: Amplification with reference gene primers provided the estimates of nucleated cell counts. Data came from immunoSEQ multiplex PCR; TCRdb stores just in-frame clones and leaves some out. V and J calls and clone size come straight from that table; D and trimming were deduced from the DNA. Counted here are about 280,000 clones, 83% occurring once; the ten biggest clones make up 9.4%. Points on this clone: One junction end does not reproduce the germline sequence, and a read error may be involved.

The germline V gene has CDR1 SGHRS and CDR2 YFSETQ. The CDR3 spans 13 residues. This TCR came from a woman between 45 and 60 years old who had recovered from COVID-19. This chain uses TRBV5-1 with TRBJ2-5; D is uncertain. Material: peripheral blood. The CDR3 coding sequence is TGCGCCAGCAGCTCCCACCTCGGAGAGGCCCAGTACTTC. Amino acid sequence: CASSSHLGEAQYF.